The 21 T cell receptor beta chains below all came from one sample that was sequenced in a study of cytomegalovirus exposure and HLA in healthy donors. Use of 60 Vbeta and 13 Jbeta primers characterized the PCR. The data were produced by immunoSEQ multiplex PCR, yet TCRdb's version contains in-frame clones alone and is incomplete. The data contain fewer than 150,000 clones, 80% of them seen just once; the ten biggest clones take up roughly 2.2%. Sequenced: PBMCs. All receptors derive from a man aged 25-45 years in good health and CMV-seronegative.

The rearrangement joins TRBV6-1 to TRBJ1-1; D may be TRBD1 (5 bases). This CDR3 contains 13 residues. V was clipped by 8 bases and J by 0 bases, with 10 bases between them. The V gene's germline CDR1 is MNHNS and CDR2 SASEGT. CDR3 sequence (DNA): TGTGCCAGCGGGCGGGGCATGAACACTGAAGCTTTCTTT. This sequence encodes CASGRGMNTEAFF.

This clone was recorded only once. The J gene is TRBJ1-3, the V gene TRBV5-1, with 8 positions matching TRBD1. This CDR3 region has 16 residues. CDR1 SGHRS and CDR2 YFSETQ come from the germline V gene. With 1 base clipped from V and 8 bases from J, the junction kept 11 bases outside the gene matches. The CDR3 DNA reads TGCGCCAGCAGCTTGAGTCCCCCAGGGGGCGCGGACACCATATATTTT. Translated, it gives CASSLSPPGGADTIYF.

The chain is built from TRBV28 and TRBJ1-5, with D unclear. The CDR3 totals 12 residues. Germline CDR1 reads MDHEN; CDR2 reads SYDVKM. Trimming cost V 4 bases and J 4 bases, with 5 bases left between them. The CDR3 loop is CASSSLNQPQHF. The CDR3 DNA follows: TGTGCCAGCAGTTCTCTAAATCAGCCCCAGCATTTT. The full variable domain, with the rest looked up from reference TRBV28 and TRBJ1-5, is DVKVTQSSRYLVKRTGEKVFLECVQDMDHENMFWYRQDPGLGLRLIYFSYDVKMKEKGDIPEGYSVSREKKERFSLILESASTNQTSMYLCASSSLNQPQHFGDGTRLSIL.

The chain recombines TRBV28 with TRBJ1-2, with 11 bases fitting TRBD1. CDR3 length: 16 residues. CDR1 and CDR2 from the germline V gene are MDHEN and SYDVKM. V trimming: 5 bases; J trimming: 2 bases; junction bases outside the gene matches: 7. This chain's CDR3 is CASSTRTGGLNYGYTF. As DNA, the CDR3 is TGTGCCAGCAGTACCAGGACAGGGGGCTTAAACTATGGCTACACCTTC.

The V gene is TRBV5-1, the J gene TRBJ2-2; weak D call: TRBD1 (5 bases). The CDR3 has 14 residues. Per germline, CDR1 SGHRS and CDR2 YFSETQ. The V and J ends lost 4 bases and 2 bases respectively, with 9 bases between them. The CDR3: CASSLGHNTGELFF. CDR3 DNA sequence: TGCGCCAGCAGCCTTGGACATAACACCGGGGAGCTGTTTTTT.

This chain uses TRBV5-8 with TRBJ1-5, with TRBD1 identical over 8 bases. J was trimmed by 7 bases and V by 2 bases; bases with no gene match: 8. Germline-derived CDR1 and CDR2 are SGHTS and YDEGEE. This CDR3 is 15 amino acids long. CDR3 sequence reads: CASSFRQGWWQPQHF. The CDR3 bases are TGTGCCAGCAGCTTCCGACAGGGGTGGTGGCAGCCCCAGCATTTT.

The chain links TRBV27 to TRBJ2-7; D is unclear. With 1 base removed from V and 3 bases from J, the gap between germline ends came to 7 bases. The CDR3 runs to 13 residues. Per germline, CDR1 MNHEY and CDR2 SMNVEV (reference sequence). CDR3 loop: CASSLLQNYEQYF. CDR3 in DNA: TGTGCCAGCAGTTTATTGCAGAACTACGAGCAGTACTTC.

The V gene is TRBV4-1, the J gene TRBJ1-6; 8 nucleotides agree with TRBD1. CDR1 is MGHRA and CDR2 is YSYEKL in the germline V gene. The junction had 6 bases not matched to a gene; V was cut back by 0 bases and J by 8 bases. The CDR3 covers 16 residues. The DNA of the CDR3 is TGCGCCAGCAGCCAAGATACAGGGGGGTGGTATTCACCCCTCCACTTT. Translation: CASSQDTGGWYSPLHF.

This chain uses TRBV9 with TRBJ2-7, with D perhaps matching TRBD1 (6 bases). The germline V gene encodes CDR1 SGDLS and CDR2 YYNGEE. This CDR3 comprises 14 residues. Deletions cut 0 bases from V and 2 bases from J, with 9 bases between. The CDR3 bases are TGTGCCAGCAGCGTAGGGACAGCCCCCTACGAGCAGTACTTC. As protein: CASSVGTAPYEQYF.

The chain couples TRBV19 to TRBJ1-5; tentatively, D is TRBD1 (5 bases). Germline loops: CDR1 LNHDA, CDR2 SQIVND (reference sequence). This CDR3 comprises 15 residues. The germline V and J ends were trimmed by 5 bases and 9 bases, with 20 bases remaining between them. The CDR3 DNA is TGTGCCAGTAGTCCCCCGACGGGGGGGAAATCGCCCCAGCATTTT. Translated: CASSPPTGGKSPQHF.

The rearrangement links TRBV28 to TRBJ1-1; 7 nucleotides line up with TRBD1. This CDR3 spans 15 amino acids. The germline CDR1 and CDR2 sequences are MDHEN and SYDVKM. Trimming at V came to 4 bases and at J to 3 bases, leaving 8 bases not matched to a gene. The CDR3 DNA sequence: TGTGCCAGCAGTTCCACAGGGGTTCGGGACACTGAAGCTTTCTTT. Translation gives CASSSTGVRDTEAFF.

This clone has more than one count but fewer than ten. Distinct nucleotide sequences in the sample also encode this CDR3. This chain uses TRBV5-5 with TRBJ2-3, with D maybe TRBD2 (7 bases). Germline assignment: CDR1 SGHKS and CDR2 YYEKEE (reference sequence). The V and J ends lost 5 bases and 2 bases respectively, with 15 bases between them. This CDR3 is built from 15 residues. CDR3 sequence reads: CASSWGGGLTDTQYF. DNA for the CDR3: TGTGCCAGCAGTTGGGGCGGGGGCCTCACAGATACGCAGTATTTT.

This chain links TRBV6-1 with TRBJ2-7; 9 nucleotides align to TRBD1. CDR3 length equals 13 residues. V dropped 6 bases and J dropped 6; count of bases not matched to a gene: 6. Per the germline V gene, CDR1 is MNHNS and CDR2 is SASEGT. The CDR3, as DNA: TGTGCCAGCAGGCAACAGGGGGCGGGCGAGCAGTACTTC. Translated, it gives CASRQQGAGEQYF.

The chain couples TRBV5-1 to TRBJ2-7; maybe TRBD1 (6 bases). Germline assignment: CDR1 SGHRS and CDR2 YFSETQ. The ends were cut back, 5 bases at V and 7 bases at J, with 10 bases in the middle. CDR3 length equals 11 residues. As DNA, the CDR3 is TGCGCCAGCAGAAACAGGGTGGAGCAGTACTTC. Translation gives CASRNRVEQYF. The variable domain in full, with the rest retrieved from reference TRBV5-1 and TRBJ2-7, is KAGVTQTPRYLIKTRGQQVTLSCSPISGHRSVSWYQQTPGQGLQFLFEYFSETQRNKGNFPGRFSGRQFSNSRSEMNVSTLELGDSALYLCASRNRVEQYFGPGTRLTVT.

V gene TRBV5-1 combines with J gene TRBJ2-6; no firm D call. The CDR3 loop spans 13 amino acids. Trimming took 6 bases from V and 0 from J, leaving 4 bases between them. CDR1 is SGHRS, CDR2 YFSETQ, per germline. The CDR3 DNA sequence: TGCGCCAGCAAGCTCTCTGGGGCCAACGTCCTGACTTTC. The encoded protein is CASKLSGANVLTF.

V is TRBV5-1 and J is TRBJ2-2; 9 nucleotides match TRBD1. Trimming at V came to 4 bases and at J to 10 bases, leaving 5 bases not matched to a gene. Germline V gene data show CDR1 as SGHRS and CDR2 as YFSETQ. The CDR3 is 13 residues long. The CDR3 DNA follows: TGCGCCAGCAGCAGGGGACAGGGCGAGGAGCTGTTTTTT. Translated, it gives CASSRGQGEELFF.

The chain carries TRBV6-5 and TRBJ2-1; no definite D call. Deletions cut 4 bases from V and 1 base from J, with 14 bases between. The CDR3 is made up of 16 amino acids. The germline gives CDR1 MNHEY, CDR2 SVGAGI. The CDR3 loop is CASSLSHGASYNEQFF. The DNA for the CDR3 is TGTGCCAGCAGTTTATCACATGGAGCGTCCTACAATGAGCAGTTCTTC.

This chain joins TRBV19 and TRBJ1-4; 8 nucleotides match TRBD1. Germline CDR1 is LNHDA and CDR2 is SQIVND (reference sequence). CDR3 length equals 15 residues. V lost 4 bases, J lost 6 bases, and 7 bases stayed unmatched. CDR3 loop: CASSTSGTGYEKLFF. The CDR3 region has the DNA TGTGCCAGTAGTACTTCCGGGACAGGTTATGAAAAACTGTTTTTT.

The V call is TRBV6-6, the J call TRBJ1-3; a weak D match, TRBD1 (6 bases). Between the trimmed V and J ends, which lost 6 bases and 7 bases, there was a span of 16 bases. This CDR3 contains 14 residues. CDR1 is MNHNY and CDR2 is SVGAGI in the germline V gene (reference sequence). CDR3 bases: TGTGCCAGCAGCCAGGGGCGGTTTGGGAACACCATATATTTT. Protein product: CASSQGRFGNTIYF.

The CDR3: CASSFSRSYEQYF. The CDR3, as DNA: TGTGCCAGCAGCTTCTCTCGGTCCTACGAGCAGTACTTC. This chain uses TRBV5-4 with TRBJ2-7; D remains ambiguous. V lost 2 bases and J lost 1, with 7 bases in between. Germline-derived CDR1 and CDR2 are SGHNT and YYREEE (reference sequence). The CDR3 consists of 13 residues.

The rearrangement uses TRBV5-1 and TRBJ2-3; 7 nucleotides match TRBD1. Per the germline V gene, CDR1 is SGHRS and CDR2 is YFSETQ. CDR3 length: 13 residues. V lost 4 bases and J lost 6; bases outside the gene matches: 5. The CDR3 DNA is TGCGCCAGCAGCCTACAGGGGTCGGATACGCAGTATTTT. This gives the protein CASSLQGSDTQYF.